The 11 T cell receptor beta chains listed next were all sequenced from one sample in a study of blood T cell repertoires in COVID-19 (dated by TCRdb to 2020 to 2021). The library came from the immunoSEQ multiplex PCR assay. TCRdb took this table from immuneACCESS and kept in-frame rearrangements with V and J called. Such tables lack part of the clones; where checked against another copy, unresolved V genes explain under half of the gap, and the rest is unexplained. In all, the sample holds roughly 300,000 clones, and 75% to 90% of those were seen once. The ten largest clones take up approximately 1.4% of the sample. The sequencing sample was made of peripheral blood. The receptors derive from a woman aged 40 to 50 who had recovered from COVID-19.

The chain carries TRBV3-1 (or the pseudogene TRBV3-2) and TRBJ1-1, with 8 bases identical to TRBD1. V was clipped by 1 base and J by 4 bases; unmatched bases: 11. Germline V lookup: CDR1 LGHDT, CDR2 YNNKEL (reference sequence). The CDR3 totals 17 residues. CDR3 sequence reads: CASSQGAWTGPGTEAFF. CDR3 nucleotides: TGTGCCAGCAGCCAAGGGGCTTGGACAGGGCCGGGCACTGAAGCTTTCTTT.

The rearrangement links TRBV6-5 to TRBJ2-7, with no clear D. Between the trimmed V and J ends, which lost 2 bases and 7 bases, there was a span of 18 bases. This CDR3 is 15 amino acids long. Germline V gives CDR1 MNHEY, CDR2 SVGAGI. The CDR3 DNA is TGTGCCAGCAGTTACGAGGTCGGCTACCGTCAGGAGCAGTACTTC. Translating gives CASSYEVGYRQEQYF.

The chain recombines TRBV6-5 with TRBJ2-2; D gene unclear. The germline CDR1 and CDR2 sequences are MNHEY and SVGAGI. The ends were cut back, 9 bases at V and 5 bases at J, with 19 bases in the middle. The CDR3 runs 15 residues. This CDR3 is CASTPMVASTGELFF. CDR3 in DNA: TGTGCCAGTACGCCTATGGTTGCGAGTACCGGGGAGCTGTTTTTT.

The genes are TRBV3-1 (or the pseudogene TRBV3-2) and TRBJ1-1; 7 nucleotides agree with TRBD1. The CDR3 has 12 residues. Losses at the gene ends were 10 bases for V and 4 bases for J; bases not matched to a gene: 6. CDR1 LGHDT and CDR2 YNNKEL come from the germline V gene (reference sequence). This CDR3 is CATGDSITEAFF. The CDR3 bases are TGTGCCACCGGGGACAGTATCACTGAAGCTTTCTTT.

The V and J genes are TRBV27 and TRBJ1-1, with TRBD1 as a possible D gene (5 bases). Trimming removed 4 bases at V and 2 bases at J, with 20 bases between. CDR3 size: 17 residues. Per germline, CDR1 MNHEY and CDR2 SMNVEV (reference sequence). This CDR3 reads CASSSHHLDSLNTEAFF. The CDR3 nucleotides read TGTGCCAGCAGTTCACACCACCTCGACAGCCTTAACACTGAAGCTTTCTTT.

The chain has TRBV29-1 and TRBJ1-4, with a weak D call TRBD1 (5 bases). Germline V gives CDR1 SQVTM, CDR2 ANQGSEA. The CDR3 has 14 residues. V lost 6 bases, J lost 1 base, and 12 bases lay in between. The CDR3 loop reads CSVALQGTNEKLFF. Here the CDR3 DNA reads TGCAGCGTGGCGCTTCAGGGAACTAATGAAAAACTGTTTTTT. Filled out from reference TRBV29-1 and TRBJ1-4, the complete variable domain reads SAVISQKPSRDICQRGTSLTIQCQVDSQVTMMFWYRQQPGQSLTLIATANQGSEATYESGFVIDKFPISRPNLTFSTLTVSNMSPEDSSIYLCSVALQGTNEKLFFGSGTQLSVL.

This sequence joins TRBV5-1 and TRBJ2-7; TRBD2 agrees at 7 bases. The CDR3 is 15 residues long. CDR1 is SGHRS and CDR2 is YFSETQ in the germline V gene. With V trimmed by 5 bases and J by 4 bases, 12 bases remained unmatched. The CDR3 reads CASRRVETGGYEQYF. The CDR3 region has the DNA TGCGCCAGCAGGCGAGTAGAGACGGGGGGTTACGAGCAGTACTTC.

The J gene is TRBJ2-7, the V gene TRBV5-1; D is unresolved. Between the trimmed V and J ends, which lost 4 bases and 2 bases, there was a span of 19 bases. CDR3 size: 16 residues. Germline-derived CDR1 and CDR2 are SGHRS and YFSETQ. The CDR3 here is CASSPAVSRPTYEQYF. In DNA form, the CDR3 reads TGCGCCAGCAGCCCGGCGGTGAGCCGTCCGACCTACGAGCAGTACTTC.

The chain employs TRBV4-3 and TRBJ2-5; 7 bases map to TRBD1. The length of the CDR3 is 15 residues. The V and J ends lost 1 base and 3 bases, in that order; junction bases with no gene match: 5. The germline V gene encodes CDR1 LGHNA and CDR2 YSLEER. CDR3 nucleotide sequence: TGCGCCAGCAGCCAAGTGTGGGACAGTAAAGAGACCCAGTACTTC. Protein product: CASSQVWDSKETQYF.

In this sample, this clone turned up once. The gene calls are TRBV27 and TRBJ1-1; no clear D gene. V was shortened by 7 bases and J by 4 bases, with 16 bases between the two germline ends. Germline lookup yields CDR1 MNHEY and CDR2 SMNVEV (reference sequence). CDR3 size: 14 residues. The CDR3 DNA reads TGTGCCAGCACTCCGGGTGGAGGGCGCACTGAAGCTTTCTTT. Amino acids: CASTPGGGRTEAFF.

This clone was counted between two and nine times. This chain joins TRBV27 and TRBJ1-3; D remains ambiguous. The CDR3 covers 15 residues. Germline assignment: CDR1 MNHEY and CDR2 SMNVEV (reference sequence). V was trimmed by 3 bases and J by 3 bases, leaving 12 bases between them. The CDR3 region is CASSFKGGSGNTIYF. For the CDR3, the DNA is TGTGCCAGCAGTTTCAAGGGAGGGAGTGGAAACACCATATATTTT.